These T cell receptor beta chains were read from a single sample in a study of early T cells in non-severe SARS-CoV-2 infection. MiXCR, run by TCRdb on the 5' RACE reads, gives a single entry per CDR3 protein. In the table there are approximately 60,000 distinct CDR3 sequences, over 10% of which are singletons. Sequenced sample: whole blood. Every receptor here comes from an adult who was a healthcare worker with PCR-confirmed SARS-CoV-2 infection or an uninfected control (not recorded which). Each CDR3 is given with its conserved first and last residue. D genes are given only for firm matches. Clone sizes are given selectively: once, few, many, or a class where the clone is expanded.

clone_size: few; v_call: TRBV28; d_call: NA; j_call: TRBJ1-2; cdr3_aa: CASNRAGVGYTF; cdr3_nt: TGTGCCAGCAATCGAGCAGGGGTCGGCTACACCTTC
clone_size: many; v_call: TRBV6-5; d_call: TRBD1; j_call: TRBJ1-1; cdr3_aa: CATARRPGQSMNTEAFF; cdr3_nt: TGTGCCACCGCCCGTCGTCCGGGACAGAGCATGAACACTGAAGCTTTCTTT
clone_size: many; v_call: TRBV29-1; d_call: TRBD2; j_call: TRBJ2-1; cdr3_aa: CSVKLRQGGHEQFF; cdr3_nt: TGCAGCGTTAAACTTCGGCAGGGAGGGCATGAGCAGTTCTTC
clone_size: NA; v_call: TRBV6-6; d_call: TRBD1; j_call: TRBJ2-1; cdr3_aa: CASKFGGSGTGISYNEQFF; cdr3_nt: TGTGCCAGCAAGTTTGGCGGCTCCGGGACAGGGATCTCCTACAATGAGCAGTTCTTC
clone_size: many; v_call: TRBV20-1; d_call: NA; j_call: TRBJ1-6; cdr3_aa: CSARGAEEAHHNSPLHF; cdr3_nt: TGCAGTGCTAGAGGGGCAGAGGAGGCACACCATAATTCACCCCTCCACTTT
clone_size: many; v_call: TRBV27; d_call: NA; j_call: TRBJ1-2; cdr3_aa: CASSFGDNNNYGYTF; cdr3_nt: TGTGCCAGCAGTTTCGGGGACAACAATAACTATGGCTACACCTTC
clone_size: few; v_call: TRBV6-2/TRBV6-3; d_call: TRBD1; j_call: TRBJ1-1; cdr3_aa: CASSRPTGINTEAFF; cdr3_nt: TGTGCCAGCAGCCGACCGACAGGGATTAACACTGAAGCTTTCTTT
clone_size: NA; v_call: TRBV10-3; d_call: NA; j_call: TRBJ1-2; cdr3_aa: CAISELGPNYGYTF; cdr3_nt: TGTGCCATCAGTGAATTGGGCCCTAACTATGGCTACACCTTC
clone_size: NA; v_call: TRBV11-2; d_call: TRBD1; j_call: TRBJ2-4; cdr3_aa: CASSSSRQGPNIQYF; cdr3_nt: TGTGCCAGCAGCTCATCCAGACAGGGGCCAAACATTCAGTACTTC
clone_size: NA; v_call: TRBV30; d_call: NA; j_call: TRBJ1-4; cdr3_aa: CAWTGGEKLFF; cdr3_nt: TGTGCCTGGACCGGGGGCGAAAAACTGTTTTTT
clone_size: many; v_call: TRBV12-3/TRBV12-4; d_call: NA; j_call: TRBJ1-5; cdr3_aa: CASRVQGNQPQHF; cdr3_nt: TGTGCCAGCAGAGTTCAGGGGAATCAGCCCCAGCATTTT
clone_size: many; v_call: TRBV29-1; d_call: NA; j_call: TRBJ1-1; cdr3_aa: CSVGFGAGMNTEAFF; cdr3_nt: TGCAGCGTTGGGTTCGGCGCAGGGATGAACACTGAAGCTTTCTTT
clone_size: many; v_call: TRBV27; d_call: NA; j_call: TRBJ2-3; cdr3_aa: CASSFRAMVNTDTQYF; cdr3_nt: TGTGCCAGCAGTTTCAGGGCAATGGTAAACACAGATACGCAGTATTTT
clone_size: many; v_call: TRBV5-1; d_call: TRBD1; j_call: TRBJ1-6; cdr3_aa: CASSGDRAKSSLHF; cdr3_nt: TGCGCCAGCAGCGGTGACAGGGCGAAGTCTTCCCTCCACTTT
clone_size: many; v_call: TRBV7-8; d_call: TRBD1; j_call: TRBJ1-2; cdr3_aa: CASSLGAGTATIDF; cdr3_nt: TGTGCCAGCAGCTTGGGTGCCGGGACAGCGACGATTGACTTC
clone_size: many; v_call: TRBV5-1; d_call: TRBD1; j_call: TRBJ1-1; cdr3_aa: CASSPPDPGGTEAFF; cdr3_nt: TGCGCCAGCAGCCCTCCGGACCCAGGGGGCACTGAAGCTTTCTTT
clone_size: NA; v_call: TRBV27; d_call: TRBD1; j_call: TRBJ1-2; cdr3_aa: CASSLEGGDRVTGGYTF; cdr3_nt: TGTGCCAGCAGTTTAGAGGGTGGGGACAGGGTGACGGGCGGCTACACCTTC
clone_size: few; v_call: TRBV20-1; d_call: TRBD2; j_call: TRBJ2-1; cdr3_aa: CSARVGGRAESYNEQFF; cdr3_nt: TGCAGTGCTAGAGTGGGAGGGAGGGCCGAGTCCTACAATGAGCAGTTCTTC
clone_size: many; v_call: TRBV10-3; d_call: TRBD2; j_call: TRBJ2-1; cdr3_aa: CAIFAGGGDEQFF; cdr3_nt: TGTGCCATCTTCGCGGGAGGAGGCGATGAGCAGTTCTTC
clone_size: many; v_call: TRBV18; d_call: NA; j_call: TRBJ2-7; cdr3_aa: CASSPSGIELYF; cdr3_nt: TGTGCCAGCTCACCGAGCGGCATAGAGCTGTACTTC
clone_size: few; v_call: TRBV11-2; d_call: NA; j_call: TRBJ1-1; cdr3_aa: CASSYRTVGGTEAFF; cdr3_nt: TGTGCCAGCAGCTATAGGACTGTCGGCGGCACTGAAGCTTTCTTT
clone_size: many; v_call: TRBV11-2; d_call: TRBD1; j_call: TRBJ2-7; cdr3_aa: CASSSRDRGTYEQYF; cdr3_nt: TGTGCCAGCAGCTCCCGGGACAGGGGTACCTACGAGCAGTACTTC
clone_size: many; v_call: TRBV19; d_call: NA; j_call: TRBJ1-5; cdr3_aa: CASSIGQPQHF; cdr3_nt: TGTGCCAGTAGTATCGGTCAGCCCCAGCATTTT
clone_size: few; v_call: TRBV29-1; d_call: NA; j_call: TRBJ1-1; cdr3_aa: CSVGSSRVEAFF; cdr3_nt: TGCAGCGTTGGCTCCTCCAGGGTTGAAGCTTTCTTT
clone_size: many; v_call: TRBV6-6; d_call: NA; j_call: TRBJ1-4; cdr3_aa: CASRREGLLRSNEKLFF; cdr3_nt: TGTGCCAGCAGGAGGGAGGGACTTTTGCGGTCTAATGAAAAACTGTTTTTT
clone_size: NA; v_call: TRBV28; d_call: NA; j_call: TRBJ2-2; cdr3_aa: CASSLQGTGELFF; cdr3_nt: TGTGCCAGCAGTTTACAGGGCACCGGGGAGCTGTTTTTT
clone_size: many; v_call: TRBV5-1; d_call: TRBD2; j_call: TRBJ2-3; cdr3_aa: CASSLAGSTDTQYF; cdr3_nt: TGCGCCAGCAGCTTAGCGGGAAGCACAGATACGCAGTATTTT
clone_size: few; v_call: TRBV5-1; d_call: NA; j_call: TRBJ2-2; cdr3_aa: CASSLRAGNTGELFF; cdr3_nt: TGCGCCAGCAGCTTGAGGGCGGGGAACACCGGGGAGCTGTTTTTT
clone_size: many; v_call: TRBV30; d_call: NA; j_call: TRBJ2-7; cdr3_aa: CAWRATRAGHHVDYEQYF; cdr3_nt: TGTGCCTGGAGGGCCACCCGGGCGGGTCATCACGTCGATTACGAGCAGTACTTC
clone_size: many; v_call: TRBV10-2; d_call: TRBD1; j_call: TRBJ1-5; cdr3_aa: CASRAGGNQPQHF; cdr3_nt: TGCGCCAGCAGAGCAGGGGGGAATCAGCCCCAGCATTTT
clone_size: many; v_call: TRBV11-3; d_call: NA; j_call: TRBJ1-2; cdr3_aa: CASSLNPPGSGYTF; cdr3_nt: TGTGCCAGCAGCTTAAACCCTCCAGGGTCTGGCTACACCTTC
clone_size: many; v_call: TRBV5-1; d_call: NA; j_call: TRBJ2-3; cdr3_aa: CASSLPWAGGTDTQYF; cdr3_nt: TGCGCCAGCAGCCTCCCCTGGGCTGGGGGCACAGATACGCAGTATTTT
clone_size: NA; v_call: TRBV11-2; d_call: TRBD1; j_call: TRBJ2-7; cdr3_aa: CASSLGTGPLGYEQYF; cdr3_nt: TGTGCCAGCAGCTTAGGGACAGGACCCTTGGGGTACGAGCAGTACTTC
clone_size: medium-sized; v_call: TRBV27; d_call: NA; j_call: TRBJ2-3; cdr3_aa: CASSRLRSSTDTQYF; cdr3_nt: TGTGCCAGCAGTCGCCTCCGATCTAGCACAGATACGCAGTATTTT
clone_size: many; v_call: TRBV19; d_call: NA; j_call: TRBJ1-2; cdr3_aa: CASSNYRTFGGYTF; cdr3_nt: TGTGCCAGTAGTAACTACAGGACCTTTGGAGGCTACACCTTC
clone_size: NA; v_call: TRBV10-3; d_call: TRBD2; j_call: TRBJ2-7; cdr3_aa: CAISESGLAGAEYGEQYF; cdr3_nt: TGTGCCATCAGTGAGTCGGGACTAGCGGGAGCGGAATACGGCGAGCAGTACTTC
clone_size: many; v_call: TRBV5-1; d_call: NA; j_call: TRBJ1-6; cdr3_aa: CASSPGAEDNSPLHF; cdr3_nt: TGCGCCAGCAGCCCCGGGGCGGAGGATAATTCACCCCTCCACTTT
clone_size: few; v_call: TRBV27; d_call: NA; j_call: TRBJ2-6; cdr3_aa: CASSLLTLAGTANVLTF; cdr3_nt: TGTGCCAGCAGTTTACTCACCTTAGCCGGGACAGCCAACGTCCTGACTTTC
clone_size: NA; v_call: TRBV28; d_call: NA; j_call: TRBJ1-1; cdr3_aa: CASSRLNTEAFF; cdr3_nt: TGTGCCAGCAGCCGCCTGAACACTGAAGCTTTCTTT
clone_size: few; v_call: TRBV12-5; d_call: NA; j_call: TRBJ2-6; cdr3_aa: CASGISGANVLTF; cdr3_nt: TGTGCTAGTGGGATATCTGGGGCCAACGTCCTGACTTTC
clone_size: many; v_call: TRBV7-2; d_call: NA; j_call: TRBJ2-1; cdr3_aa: CASRRLNEQFF; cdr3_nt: TGTGCCAGCAGGAGACTGAATGAGCAGTTCTTC
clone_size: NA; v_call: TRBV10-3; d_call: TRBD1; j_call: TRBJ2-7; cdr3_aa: CAITDPGQGVPYEQYF; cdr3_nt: TGTGCCATCACCGACCCGGGACAGGGGGTCCCCTACGAGCAGTACTTC
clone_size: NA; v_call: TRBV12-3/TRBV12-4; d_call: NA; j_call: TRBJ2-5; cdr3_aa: CASSLGRTWQETQYF; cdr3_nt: TGTGCCAGCAGTTTAGGACGTACCTGGCAAGAGACCCAGTACTTC
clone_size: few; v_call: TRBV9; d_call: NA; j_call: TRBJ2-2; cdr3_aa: CASSAHLAGELFF; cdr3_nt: TGTGCCAGCAGCGCCCACCTAGCCGGGGAGCTGTTTTTT
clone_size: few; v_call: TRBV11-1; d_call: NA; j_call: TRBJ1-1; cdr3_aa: CASSPRPINTEAFF; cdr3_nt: TGTGCCAGCAGCCCTCGGCCCATTAACACTGAAGCTTTCTTT
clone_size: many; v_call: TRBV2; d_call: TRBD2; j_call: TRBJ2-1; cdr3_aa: CASSPKTGLAGDEQFF; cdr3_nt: TGTGCCAGCAGCCCGAAAACGGGACTAGCGGGAGATGAGCAGTTCTTC
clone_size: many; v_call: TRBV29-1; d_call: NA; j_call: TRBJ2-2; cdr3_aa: CSVTGQLNTGELFF; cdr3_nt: TGCAGCGTCACTGGACAGTTGAACACCGGGGAGCTGTTTTTT
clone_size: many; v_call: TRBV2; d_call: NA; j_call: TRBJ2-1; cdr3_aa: CASSEAEREQFF; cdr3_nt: TGTGCCAGCAGTGAAGCAGAGCGGGAGCAGTTCTTC
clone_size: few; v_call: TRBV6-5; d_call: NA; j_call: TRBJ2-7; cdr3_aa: CASSYYPSGVGSYEQYF; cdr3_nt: TGTGCCAGCAGTTATTATCCTTCAGGTGTGGGCTCCTACGAGCAGTACTTC
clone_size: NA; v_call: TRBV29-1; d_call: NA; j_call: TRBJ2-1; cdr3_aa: CSVEGPPDHNEQFF; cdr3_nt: TGCAGCGTTGAAGGGCCCCCGGATCACAATGAGCAGTTCTTC
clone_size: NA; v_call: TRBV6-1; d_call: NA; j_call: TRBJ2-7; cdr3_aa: CASTSGDFRYEQYF; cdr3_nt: TGTGCCAGCACCTCAGGGGACTTCCGCTACGAGCAGTACTTC